This T cell receptor beta chain originates from a study of blood T cell repertoires in COVID-19 (TCRdb year 2020). Describing the broader study: Samples from collaborators originated in the United States, Italy and Spain and spanned both the acute and convalescent phases of COVID-19. The material from the prospective study consisted of cDNA or gDNA derived from T cells, B-cell-depleted T cells, or PBMCs. The samples were drawn from two sources: the first 160 participants of the ongoing ImmuneRACE study, and 1,000 to 1,500 subjects contributed by 6 global collaborators. A de-identified subject ID, COVID-19 status, age in years and sex were almost always included in the sample metadata. The dataset comprised deeply sampled blood TCRbeta repertoires from subjects exposed to, actively infected with, or recovered from COVID-19. A freely available public database, intended as a resource for researchers studying the immune response to SARS-CoV-2, is where the repertoires were released. Where HLA class I and class II types were available, the types were taken from metadata supplied by the sample provider, not from assay-based typing.

TCRbeta CDR3 regions were amplified from genomic DNA using the immunoSEQ Assay, a bias-controlled multiplex PCR. Under the source paper's analysis protocol: Within the assay, amplification of reference gene primers was used to estimate how many nucleated cells each sample contained. To quantify the absolute abundance of each unique TCRbeta CDR3 rearrangement, sequence reads were collapsed and filtered. For each sample, productive Simpson clonality was calculated by taking the square root of Simpson's diversity index across productive rearrangements. TCRdb took over this immuneACCESS table, retaining in-frame rearrangements with V and J assigned. Such tables are incomplete; in checked studies, under half of the missing clones stem from an unresolved V gene, and the remainder is unexplained. V, J and clone size are taken as reported in that table, and D and trimming were inferred from the DNA itself. This sample holds 65,000 to 80,000 clones; 70% to 90% were observed only once. 4.6% of the sample rests with the top ten.

This clone occurred once. The target of this receptor is not known. Per-base quality was not reported, and no clone a single base away is much larger than it. The junction shows trimming of 3 bases on V and 2 bases on J, plus 9 bases between the germline ends. The CDR1 and CDR2 encoded by the germline V gene are SGHVS and FQNEAQ. The CDR3 sequence holds 14 residues, the cysteine and phenylalanine included. Just CDR3 DNA is preserved here, 42 bases in frame from base 1. Study-wide conclusions, independent of this receptor: The amount of clinical and demographic metadata varied by source and participant and was provided uncurated.

Each collaborating institution followed its own protocols to collect whole blood in K2EDTA tubes. For TCRbeta analysis, collaborators shipped samples as frozen whole blood, isolated PBMCs, or DNA extracted from either of those sample types. The material sequenced was peripheral blood. The sequence is built from TRBV7-8 and TRBJ2-3; too little of a D gene remains to name it. This receptor was obtained from a man aged 45 to 65 with active COVID-19. At the DNA level, the sequence is TGTGCCAGCAGCTTCCGTCTCTACACAGATACGCAGTATTTT. It encodes CASSFRLYTDTQYF.